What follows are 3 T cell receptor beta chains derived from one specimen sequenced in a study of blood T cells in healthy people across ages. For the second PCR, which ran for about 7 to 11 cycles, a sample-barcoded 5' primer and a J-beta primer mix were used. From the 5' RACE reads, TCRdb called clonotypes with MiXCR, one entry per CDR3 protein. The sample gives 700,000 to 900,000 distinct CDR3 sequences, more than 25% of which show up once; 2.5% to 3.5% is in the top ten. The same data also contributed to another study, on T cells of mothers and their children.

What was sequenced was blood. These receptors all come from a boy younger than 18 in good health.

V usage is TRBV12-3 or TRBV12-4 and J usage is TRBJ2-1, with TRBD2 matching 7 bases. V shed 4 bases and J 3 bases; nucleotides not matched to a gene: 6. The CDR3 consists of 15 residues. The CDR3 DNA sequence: TGTGCCAGCAGTTCTGTAGCGGGCCACTACAATGAGCAGTTCTTC. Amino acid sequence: CASSSVAGHYNEQFF.

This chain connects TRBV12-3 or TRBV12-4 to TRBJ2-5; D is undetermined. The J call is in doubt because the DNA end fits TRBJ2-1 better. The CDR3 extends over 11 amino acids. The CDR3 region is CASNSQAEQFF. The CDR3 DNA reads TGTGCCAGCAACTCGCAGGCTGAGCAGTTCTTC.

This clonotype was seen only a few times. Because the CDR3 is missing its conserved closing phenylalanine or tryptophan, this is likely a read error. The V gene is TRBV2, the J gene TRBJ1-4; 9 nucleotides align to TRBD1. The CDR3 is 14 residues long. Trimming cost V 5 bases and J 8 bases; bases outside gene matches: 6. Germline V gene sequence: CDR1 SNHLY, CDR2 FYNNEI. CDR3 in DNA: TGTGCCAGCAGTTATGACAGGGGGGAGGAAAAACTGTTTTCT. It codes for CASSYDRGEEKLFS.